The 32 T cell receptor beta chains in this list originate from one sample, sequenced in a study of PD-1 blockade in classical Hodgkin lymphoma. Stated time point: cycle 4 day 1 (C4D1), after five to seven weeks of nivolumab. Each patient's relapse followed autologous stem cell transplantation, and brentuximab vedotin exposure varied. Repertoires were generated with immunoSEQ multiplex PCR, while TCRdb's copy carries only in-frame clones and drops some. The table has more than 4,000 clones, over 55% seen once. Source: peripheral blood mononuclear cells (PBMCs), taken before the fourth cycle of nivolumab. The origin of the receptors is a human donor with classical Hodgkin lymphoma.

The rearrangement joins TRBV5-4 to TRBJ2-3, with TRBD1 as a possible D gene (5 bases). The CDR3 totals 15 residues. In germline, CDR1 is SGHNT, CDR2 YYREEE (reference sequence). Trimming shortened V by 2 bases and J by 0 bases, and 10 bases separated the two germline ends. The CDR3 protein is CASSFGQTSTDTQYF. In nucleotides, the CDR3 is TGTGCCAGCAGCTTTGGACAAACGAGCACAGATACGCAGTATTTT.

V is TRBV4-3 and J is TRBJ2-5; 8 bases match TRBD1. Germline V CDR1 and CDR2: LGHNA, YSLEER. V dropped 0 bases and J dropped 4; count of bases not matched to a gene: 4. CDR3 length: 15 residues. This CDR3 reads CASSQDWTGLETQYF. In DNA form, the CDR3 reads TGCGCCAGCAGCCAAGATTGGACAGGGTTAGAGACCCAGTACTTC.

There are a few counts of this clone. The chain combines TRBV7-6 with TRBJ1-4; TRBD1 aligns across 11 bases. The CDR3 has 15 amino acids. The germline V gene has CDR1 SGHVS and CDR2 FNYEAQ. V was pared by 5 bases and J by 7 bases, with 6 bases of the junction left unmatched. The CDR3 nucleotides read TGTGCCAGCAGCGGCGGGACAGGGGGTATTGAAAAACTGTTTTTT. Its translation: CASSGGTGGIEKLFF.

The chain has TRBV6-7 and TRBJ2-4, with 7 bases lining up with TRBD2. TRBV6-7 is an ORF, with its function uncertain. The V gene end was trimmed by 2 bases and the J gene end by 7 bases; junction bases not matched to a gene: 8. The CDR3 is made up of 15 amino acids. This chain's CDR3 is CASSYGAGAGNIQYF. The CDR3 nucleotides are TGTGCCAGCAGTTACGGGGCGGGAGCGGGTAACATTCAGTACTTC.

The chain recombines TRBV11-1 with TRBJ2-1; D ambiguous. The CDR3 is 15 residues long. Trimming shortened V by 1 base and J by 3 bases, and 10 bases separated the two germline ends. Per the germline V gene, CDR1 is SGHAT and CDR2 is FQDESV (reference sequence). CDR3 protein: CASSLGGTLYNEQFF. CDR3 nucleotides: TGTGCCAGCAGCTTAGGGGGTACCCTCTACAATGAGCAGTTCTTC.

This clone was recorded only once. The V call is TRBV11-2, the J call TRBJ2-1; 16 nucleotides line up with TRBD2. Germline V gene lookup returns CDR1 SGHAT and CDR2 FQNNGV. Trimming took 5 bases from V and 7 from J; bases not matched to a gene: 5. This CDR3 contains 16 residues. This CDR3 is CASSLGLAGGLNEQFF. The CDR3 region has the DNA TGTGCCAGCAGCCTGGGACTAGCGGGAGGGTTGAATGAGCAGTTCTTC.

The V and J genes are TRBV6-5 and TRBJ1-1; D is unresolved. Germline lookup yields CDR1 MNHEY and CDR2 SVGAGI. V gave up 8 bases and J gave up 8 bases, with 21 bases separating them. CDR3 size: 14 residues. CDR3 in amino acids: CASLPRIRATEAFF. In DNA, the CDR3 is TGTGCCAGCCTTCCTCGGATCCGCGCCACAGAAGCTTTCTTT.

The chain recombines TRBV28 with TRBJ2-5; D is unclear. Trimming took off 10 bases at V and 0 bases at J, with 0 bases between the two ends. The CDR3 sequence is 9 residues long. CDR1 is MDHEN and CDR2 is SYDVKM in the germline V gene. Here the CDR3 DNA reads TGTGCCAACCAAGAGACCCAGTACTTC. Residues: CANQETQYF.

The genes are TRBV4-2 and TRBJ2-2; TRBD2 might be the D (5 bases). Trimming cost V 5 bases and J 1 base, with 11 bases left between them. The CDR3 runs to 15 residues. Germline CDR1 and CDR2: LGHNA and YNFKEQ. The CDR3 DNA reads TGTGCCAGCAGCGTAAGACGGGGGAACACCGGGGAGCTGTTTTTT. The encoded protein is CASSVRRGNTGELFF.

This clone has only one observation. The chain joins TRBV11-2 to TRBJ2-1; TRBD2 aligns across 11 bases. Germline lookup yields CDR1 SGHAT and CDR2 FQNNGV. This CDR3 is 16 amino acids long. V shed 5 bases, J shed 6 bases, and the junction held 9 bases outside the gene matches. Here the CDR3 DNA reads TGTGCCAGCAGCCATGCAGAACTAGCGGGAGTCAATGAGCAGTTCTTC. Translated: CASSHAELAGVNEQFF.

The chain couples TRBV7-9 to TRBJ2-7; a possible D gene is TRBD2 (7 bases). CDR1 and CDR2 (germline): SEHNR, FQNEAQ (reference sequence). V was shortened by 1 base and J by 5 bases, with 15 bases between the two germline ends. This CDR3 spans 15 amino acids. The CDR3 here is CASSLVGGGGDEQYF. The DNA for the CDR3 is TGTGCCAGCAGCTTAGTCGGGGGAGGGGGAGACGAGCAGTACTTC. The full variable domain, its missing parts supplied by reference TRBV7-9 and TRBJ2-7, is DTGVSQNPRHKITKRGQNVTFRCDPISEHNRLYWYRQTLGQGPEFLTYFQNEAQLEKSRLLSDRFSAERPKGSFSTLEIQRTEQGDSAMYLCASSLVGGGGDEQYFGPGTRLTVT.

The DNA for the CDR3 is TGTGCCAGCAATACCTGGGGACTGCCAAACACCGGGGAGCTGTTTTTT. Translated, it gives CASNTWGLPNTGELFF. V gene TRBV28 combines with J gene TRBJ2-2, with a weak D call TRBD2 (6 bases). The length of the CDR3 is 16 residues. Germline V CDR1 and CDR2: MDHEN, SYDVKM. Trimming took 7 bases from V and 2 from J, leaving 17 bases between them.

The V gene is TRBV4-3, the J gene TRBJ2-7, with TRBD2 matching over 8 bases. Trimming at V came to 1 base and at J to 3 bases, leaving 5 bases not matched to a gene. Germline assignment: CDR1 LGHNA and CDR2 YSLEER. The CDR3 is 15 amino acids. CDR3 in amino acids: CASSQGREGYYEQYF. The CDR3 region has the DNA TGCGCCAGCAGCCAAGGACGGGAGGGTTACTACGAGCAGTACTTC.

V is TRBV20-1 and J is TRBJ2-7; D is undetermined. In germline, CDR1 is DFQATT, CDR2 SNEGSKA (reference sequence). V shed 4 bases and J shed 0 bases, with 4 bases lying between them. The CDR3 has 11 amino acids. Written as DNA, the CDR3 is TGCAGTGCTACCAGCTCCTACGAGCAGTACTTC. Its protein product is CSATSSYEQYF.

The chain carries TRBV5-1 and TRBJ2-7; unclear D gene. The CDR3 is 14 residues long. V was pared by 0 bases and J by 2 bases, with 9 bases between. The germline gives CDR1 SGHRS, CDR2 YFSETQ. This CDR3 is CASSLADSPYEQYF. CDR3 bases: TGCGCCAGCAGCTTGGCCGACTCCCCCTACGAGCAGTACTTC.

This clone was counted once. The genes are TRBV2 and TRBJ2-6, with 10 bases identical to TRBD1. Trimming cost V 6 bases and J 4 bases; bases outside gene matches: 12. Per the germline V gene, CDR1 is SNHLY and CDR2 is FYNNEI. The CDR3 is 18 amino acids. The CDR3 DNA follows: TGTGCCAGCAGAAGTCCGGGACAGGGGAGTTGGGGGGCCAACGTCCTGACTTTC. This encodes CASRSPGQGSWGANVLTF.

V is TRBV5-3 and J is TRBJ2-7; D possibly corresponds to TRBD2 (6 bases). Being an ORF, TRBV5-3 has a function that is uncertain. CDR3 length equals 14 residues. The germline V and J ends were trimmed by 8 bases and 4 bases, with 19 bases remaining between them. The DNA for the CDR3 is TGTGCCAGGATCAGACGGGGGACCTTGTACGAGCAGTACTTC. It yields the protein CARIRRGTLYEQYF.

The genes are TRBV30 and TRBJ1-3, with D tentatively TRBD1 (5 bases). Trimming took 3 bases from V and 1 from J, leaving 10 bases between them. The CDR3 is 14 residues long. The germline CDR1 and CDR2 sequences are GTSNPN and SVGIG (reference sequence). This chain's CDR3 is CAWRTPGSGNTIYF. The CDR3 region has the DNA TGTGCCTGGAGAACTCCAGGGTCTGGAAACACCATATATTTT.

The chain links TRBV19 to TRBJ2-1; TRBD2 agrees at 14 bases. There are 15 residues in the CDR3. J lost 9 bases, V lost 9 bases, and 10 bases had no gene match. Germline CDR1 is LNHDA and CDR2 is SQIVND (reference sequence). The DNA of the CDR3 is TGTGCCAGGAGAATGGGACTAGCGGGAGCGAGTGAGCAGTTCTTC. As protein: CARRMGLAGASEQFF.

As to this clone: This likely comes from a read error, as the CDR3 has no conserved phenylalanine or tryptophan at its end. The CDR3 is CASSELTEQYL. CDR3 coding DNA: TGTGCCAGCAGTGAATTAACCGAGCAGTACCTC. V and J are TRBV25-1 and TRBJ2-7; D unresolved. The V and J ends lost 1 base and 6 bases respectively, with 4 bases between them. CDR1 and CDR2 from the germline V gene are MGHDK and SYGVNS. CDR3 length equals 11 residues.

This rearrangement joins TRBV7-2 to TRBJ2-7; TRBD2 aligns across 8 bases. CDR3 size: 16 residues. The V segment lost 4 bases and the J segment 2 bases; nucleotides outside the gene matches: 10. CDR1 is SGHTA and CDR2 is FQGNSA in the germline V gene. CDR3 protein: CASSSRTSGGTYEQYF. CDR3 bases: TGTGCCAGCAGCTCAAGAACTAGCGGAGGAACCTACGAGCAGTACTTC.

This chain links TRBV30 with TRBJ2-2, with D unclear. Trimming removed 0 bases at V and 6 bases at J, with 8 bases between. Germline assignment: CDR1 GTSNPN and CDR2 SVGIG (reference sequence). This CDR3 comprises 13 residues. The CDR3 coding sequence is TGTGCCTGGAGTGTAGACGGGTCCGGGGAGCTGTTTTTT. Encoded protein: CAWSVDGSGELFF.

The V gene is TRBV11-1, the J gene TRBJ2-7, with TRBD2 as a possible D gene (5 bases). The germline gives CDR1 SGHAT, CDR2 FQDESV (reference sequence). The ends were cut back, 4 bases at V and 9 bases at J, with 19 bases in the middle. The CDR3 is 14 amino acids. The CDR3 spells CASSYELRSGRQYF. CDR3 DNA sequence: TGTGCCAGCAGCTATGAATTACGCTCGGGGAGGCAGTACTTC.

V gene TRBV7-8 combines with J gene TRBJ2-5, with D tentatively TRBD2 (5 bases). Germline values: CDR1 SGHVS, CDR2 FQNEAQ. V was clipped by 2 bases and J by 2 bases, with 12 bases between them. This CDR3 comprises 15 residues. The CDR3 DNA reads TGTGCCAGCAGCTTATTTGGAGGTGCACAAGAGACCCAGTACTTC. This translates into CASSLFGGAQETQYF.

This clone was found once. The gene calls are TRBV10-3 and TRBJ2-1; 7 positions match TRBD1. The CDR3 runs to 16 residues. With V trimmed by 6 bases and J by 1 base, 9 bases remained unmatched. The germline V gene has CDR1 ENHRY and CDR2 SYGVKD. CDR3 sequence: CAIRGTAPLSYNEQFF. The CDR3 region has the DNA TGTGCCATCAGAGGGACAGCACCGCTTTCCTACAATGAGCAGTTCTTC.

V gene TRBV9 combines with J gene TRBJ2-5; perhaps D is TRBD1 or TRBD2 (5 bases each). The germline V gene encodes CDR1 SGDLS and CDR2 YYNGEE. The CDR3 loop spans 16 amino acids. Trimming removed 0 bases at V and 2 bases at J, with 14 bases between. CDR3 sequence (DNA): TGTGCCAGCAGCGTAGCTACGATGGGACCTCAAGAGACCCAGTACTTC. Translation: CASSVATMGPQETQYF.

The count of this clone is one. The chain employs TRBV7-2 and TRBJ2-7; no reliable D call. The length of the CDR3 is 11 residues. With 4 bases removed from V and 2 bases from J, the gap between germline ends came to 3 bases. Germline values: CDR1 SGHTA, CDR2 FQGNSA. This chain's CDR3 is CASSSAYEQYF. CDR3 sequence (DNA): TGTGCCAGCAGCTCCGCCTACGAGCAGTACTTC.

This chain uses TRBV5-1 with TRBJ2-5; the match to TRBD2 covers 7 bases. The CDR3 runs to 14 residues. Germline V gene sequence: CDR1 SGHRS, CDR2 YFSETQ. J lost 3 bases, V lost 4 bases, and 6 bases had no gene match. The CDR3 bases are TGCGCCAGCAGCCGAGGAGGGAGGGAAGAGACCCAGTACTTC. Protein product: CASSRGGREETQYF.

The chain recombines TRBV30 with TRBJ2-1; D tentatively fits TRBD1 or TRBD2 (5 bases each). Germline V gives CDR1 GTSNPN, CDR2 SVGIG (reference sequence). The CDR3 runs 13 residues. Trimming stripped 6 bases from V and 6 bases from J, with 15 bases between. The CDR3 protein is CACRIGTSNEQFF. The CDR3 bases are TGTGCCTGCCGGATCGGGACCTCCAATGAGCAGTTCTTC.

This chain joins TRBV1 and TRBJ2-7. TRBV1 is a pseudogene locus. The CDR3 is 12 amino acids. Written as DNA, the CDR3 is TGCACCATTAACAGGGTCGGAGGGCTGCAGTACTTC. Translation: CTINRVGGLQYF.

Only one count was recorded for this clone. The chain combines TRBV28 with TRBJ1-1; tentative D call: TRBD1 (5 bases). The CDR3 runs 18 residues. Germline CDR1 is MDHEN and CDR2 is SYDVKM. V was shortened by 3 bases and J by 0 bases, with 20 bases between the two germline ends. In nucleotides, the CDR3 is TGTGCCAGCAGTTTTCCCATGTGGGACGTAATTATGAACACTGAAGCTTTCTTT. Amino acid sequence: CASSFPMWDVIMNTEAFF.

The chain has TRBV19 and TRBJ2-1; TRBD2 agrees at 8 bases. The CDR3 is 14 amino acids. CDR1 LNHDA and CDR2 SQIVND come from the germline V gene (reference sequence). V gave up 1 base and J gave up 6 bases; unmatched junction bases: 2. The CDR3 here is CASSIAGGPNEQFF. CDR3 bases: TGTGCCAGTAGTATAGCGGGAGGGCCCAATGAGCAGTTCTTC.